The rows below give T cell receptor beta chains drawn from one sample of a study of beta chain features in type 1 diabetes. Profiled with immunoSEQ multiplex PCR; TCRdb holds only in-frame clones, not every one. The sample shows over 200,000 clones, roughly a tenth of them seen only once. The sample taken for sequencing was naive CD4+ T cells from blood. The source of these receptors is a young man with type 1 diabetes. Both conserved end residues are part of each CDR3. D genes are given only for firm matches. The listing skips clone size in some rows; elsewhere it reads once, few, many or a size class.

d_call,clone_size,cdr3_length,v_call,j_call,cdr3_aa,cdr3_nt
.,few,14,TRBV6-5,TRBJ2-3,CASSYGAAEDTQYF,TGTGCCAGCAGTTACGGGGCGGCTGAAGATACGCAGTATTTT
.,few,13,TRBV2,TRBJ1-2,CASSIQENYGYTF,TGTGCCAGCAGCATACAGGAGAACTATGGCTACACCTTC
TRBD2,few,14,TRBV6-1,TRBJ2-2,CAASGGRHTGELFF,TGTGCCGCATCGGGAGGGAGGCACACCGGGGAGCTGTTTTTT
TRBD2,.,14,TRBV5-5,TRBJ2-1,CASSLGLAGFEQFF,TGTGCCAGCAGCTTGGGACTAGCGGGGTTTGAGCAGTTCTTC
.,.,14,TRBV9,TRBJ1-4,CASSVARWGEKLFF,TGTGCCAGCAGCGTAGCCCGATGGGGCGAAAAACTGTTTTTT
.,few,14,TRBV7-2,TRBJ2-7,CASSLEPLAYEQYF,TGTGCCAGCAGCTTAGAGCCCCTGGCCTACGAGCAGTACTTC
.,once,15,TRBV5-1,TRBJ2-5,CASGRGRGAQETQYF,TGCGCCAGCGGGCGGGGCCGGGGGGCTCAAGAGACCCAGTACTTC
.,.,18,TRBV4-2,TRBJ1-3,CASSQAHGGSNSGNTIYF,TGTGCCAGCAGCCAAGCCCATGGCGGGTCCAACTCTGGAAACACCATATATTTT
.,few,13,TRBV30,TRBJ1-3,CAWRVSSGNTIYF,TGTGCCTGGAGAGTGAGCTCTGGAAACACCATATATTTT
.,few,13,TRBV4-2,TRBJ1-5,CASSQDLGQPQHF,TGTGCCAGCAGCCAAGATCTCGGTCAGCCCCAGCATTTT
TRBD1,once,13,TRBV27,TRBJ2-7,CASSPTTGNEQYF,TGTGCCAGCAGTCCTACGACAGGGAACGAGCAGTACTTC
.,.,12,TRBV29-1,TRBJ2-5,CSGKGVQETQYF,TGCAGCGGGAAGGGGGTCCAAGAGACCCAGTACTTC
.,few,12,TRBV28,TRBJ1-5,CASSHRAQPQHF,TGTGCCAGCAGCCACAGGGCTCAGCCCCAGCATTTT